Listed here are 11 T cell receptor beta chains from one sample, sequenced in a study of blood T cell repertoires in COVID-19. The method was immunoSEQ multiplex PCR; TCRdb's version includes in-frame clones alone and lacks a portion of them. This table has approximately 270,000 clones, roughly 86% appearing once. Sequencing was done on a sample of peripheral blood. The receptors were sampled from a man aged 35-49 years with active or convalescent COVID-19.

V is TRBV20-1 and J is TRBJ1-2; D is uncertain. The germline V gene encodes CDR1 DFQATT and CDR2 SNEGSKA (reference sequence). This CDR3 is 10 amino acids long. V was clipped by 6 bases and J by 2 bases, with 4 bases between them. CDR3 in DNA: TGCAGTGCCGAGAACTATGGCTACACCTTC. It encodes CSAENYGYTF.

This clone was counted a single time. The same CDR3 also results from other DNA sequences found in this sample. The rearrangement joins TRBV27 to TRBJ1-2; possible D gene TRBD1, 5 bases. Germline V gene sequence: CDR1 MNHEY, CDR2 SMNVEV (reference sequence). V lost 2 bases to trimming and J lost 4 bases, with 5 bases between them. The CDR3 is made up of 12 amino acids. The CDR3 is CASSLRGYGYTF. CDR3 nucleotide sequence: TGTGCCAGCAGTTTAAGGGGCTATGGCTACACCTTC.

The chain uses TRBV2 and TRBJ1-1, with 9 positions matching TRBD1. CDR3 length: 14 amino acids. The germline V gene encodes CDR1 SNHLY and CDR2 FYNNEI. Trimming took 5 bases from V and 5 from J; bases not matched to a gene: 6. The CDR3 loop reads CASSPGQGLTEAFF. CDR3 bases: TGTGCCAGCAGTCCGGGACAGGGCCTGACTGAAGCTTTCTTT.

This clone was detected only once. The V call is TRBV19, the J call TRBJ1-4; the match to TRBD1 covers 11 bases. This CDR3 comprises 12 residues. Germline-derived CDR1 and CDR2 are LNHDA and SQIVND (reference sequence). The junction had 2 bases not matched to a gene; V was cut back by 10 bases and J by 7 bases. DNA of the CDR3: TGTGCCAACGGGACAGGGGGTGAAAAACTGTTTTTT. Translated: CANGTGGEKLFF.

The chain has TRBV27 and TRBJ2-1; D remains ambiguous. This CDR3 spans 11 amino acids. Trimming shortened V by 4 bases and J by 8 bases, and 6 bases separated the two germline ends. Per the germline V gene, CDR1 is MNHEY and CDR2 is SMNVEV (reference sequence). CDR3 region: CASSSMDEQFF. The DNA for the CDR3 is TGTGCCAGCAGTTCTATGGATGAGCAGTTCTTC.

The chain combines TRBV3-1 (or the pseudogene TRBV3-2) with TRBJ1-2; possibly TRBD1 for D (5 bases). The ends were cut back, 2 bases at V and 6 bases at J, with 13 bases in the middle. CDR3 length: 14 residues. Germline values: CDR1 LGHDT, CDR2 YNNKEL (reference sequence). CDR3 DNA: TGTGCCAGCAGCCAAACCAGGGTACACCATGGCTACACCTTC. It is translated as CASSQTRVHHGYTF.

The gene calls are TRBV27 and TRBJ2-3; the match to TRBD2 covers 11 bases. The ends lost 1 base at V and 4 bases at J; junction bases unmatched: 7. This CDR3 has 17 amino acids. The germline CDR1 and CDR2 sequences are MNHEY and SMNVEV (reference sequence). CDR3: CASSLYRGSGGADTQYF. The CDR3 DNA is TGTGCCAGCAGTTTATACCGGGGTAGCGGGGGGGCAGATACGCAGTATTTT.

The chain is built from TRBV21-1 and TRBJ1-5. TRBV21-1 is tagged as a pseudogene. The CDR3 has 16 amino acids. The CDR3 here is CASRRRGRGSNQPQHF. CDR3 in DNA: TGTGCCAGCCGACGTCGTGGGAGGGGTAGCAATCAGCCCCAGCATTTT.

This rearrangement joins TRBV7-9 to TRBJ2-7; 8 bases agree with TRBD1. Per germline, CDR1 SEHNR and CDR2 FQNEAQ (reference sequence). V lost 5 bases and J lost 6; bases outside the gene matches: 15. The CDR3 contains 16 residues. The CDR3 nucleotides are TGTGCCAGCAGCCCACAAGGACAGGGAGTTTTCTTCGAGCAGTACTTC. As protein: CASSPQGQGVFFEQYF.

This rearrangement joins TRBV5-1 to TRBJ2-3, with 10 bases identical to TRBD1. The CDR3 is made up of 15 amino acids. The germline CDR1 and CDR2 sequences are SGHRS and YFSETQ. Losses at the gene ends were 5 bases for V and 4 bases for J; bases not matched to a gene: 7. CDR3: CASSKDRGSADTQYF. For the CDR3, the DNA is TGCGCCAGCAGTAAGGACAGGGGGTCTGCAGATACGCAGTATTTT.

The CDR3 nucleotides are TGTGCCAGCAGCCTTTTTTTCGACACTGAAGCTTTCTTT. Residues: CASSLFFDTEAFF. The chain links TRBV14 to TRBJ1-1; no reliable D call. Trimming shortened V by 4 bases and J by 3 bases, and 9 bases separated the two germline ends. The CDR3 covers 13 residues. The germline gives CDR1 SGHDN, CDR2 FVKESK. Full variable domain (missing parts from reference TRBV14 and TRBJ1-1): EAGVTQFPSHSVIEKGQTVTLRCDPISGHDNLYWYRRVMGKEIKFLLHFVKESKQDESGMPNNRFLAERTGGTYSTLKVQPAELEDSGVYFCASSLFFDTEAFFGQGTRLTVV.